The source of this T cell receptor (beta chain) is a study of shared clonotypes between healthy human individuals. This clone was observed a few times. The antigen is unknown. At the DNA level, this CDR3 is encoded by other sequences in the same sample as well. General study findings and limits: Sampling used blood alone; tissue repertoires probably differ. Non-shared clonotypes had lower generation probabilities than those shared by all four donors.

Assay execution took place at the deep level. Researchers divided each subset's genomic DNA evenly across several immunoSEQ plates. TCRdb keeps only in-frame clones here, not all; method: immunoSEQ multiplex PCR. The repertoire holds about 990,000 clones, about 80% seen once, with under 0.8% in the top ten. The sample consisted of memory CD4+ T cells from PBMCs. Documented subset: CD45RA-negative fraction. The source is a man between 18 and 29 years old in good health. Some clones in this sample may be carry-over from other donors' samples.

The CDR3 DNA sequence: TGTGCCAGCAGCTTAGTTACCGGGAACTATGGCTACACCTTC. Translated: CASSLVTGNYGYTF. The chain couples TRBV11-2 to TRBJ1-2; D not resolved. The CDR3 is 14 amino acids. Trimming took 1 base from V and 2 from J, leaving 8 bases between them. The germline gives CDR1 SGHAT, CDR2 FQNNGV.